These 11 T cell receptor beta chains were all obtained from the same sample, sequenced in a study of cytomegalovirus exposure and HLA in healthy donors. The PCR had 60 Vbeta and 13 Jbeta primers. Repertoires were generated with immunoSEQ multiplex PCR, while TCRdb's copy carries only in-frame clones and drops some. The table records 150,000 to 200,000 clones, around 80% of them present only once. The sequenced material came from PBMCs. These receptors all stem from a young man in good health and CMV-seronegative.

The table lists this clone with a few counts. This chain connects TRBV4-2 to TRBJ2-2; 10 bases are shared with TRBD2. Looked up from germline, CDR1 is LGHNA and CDR2 is YNFKEQ. V was pared by 4 bases and J by 3 bases, with 5 bases of the junction left unmatched. The CDR3 runs 16 residues. This CDR3 is CASSLGGLAYTGELFF. CDR3 nucleotide sequence: TGTGCCAGCAGCCTGGGGGGACTAGCGTACACCGGGGAGCTGTTTTTT.

The chain links TRBV29-1 to TRBJ1-2, with 7 bases fitting TRBD1. Germline loops: CDR1 SQVTM, CDR2 ANQGSEA. The CDR3 is made up of 13 amino acids. V gave up 5 bases and J gave up 0 bases; unmatched junction bases: 3. CDR3 bases: TGCAGCGTTTGGGACAGCCCTAACTATGGCTACACCTTC. It specifies CSVWDSPNYGYTF. Supplemented by reference TRBV29-1 and TRBJ1-2, the full variable domain reads SAVISQKPSRDICQRGTSLTIQCQVDSQVTMMFWYRQQPGQSLTLIATANQGSEATYESGFVIDKFPISRPNLTFSTLTVSNMSPEDSSIYLCSVWDSPNYGYTFGSGTRLTVV.

To note about this clone: Mismatch with germline at one junction end may stem from a read error. The chain is built from TRBV4-3 and TRBJ1-2, with 8 bases aligning to TRBD1. This CDR3 comprises 13 residues. Germline loops: CDR1 LGHNA, CDR2 YSLEER. The chain's CDR3 is CASSQSIGQGRHF. The CDR3 DNA follows: TGCGCCAGCAGCCAATCTATTGGACAGGGCCGCCACTTC.

The CDR3 sequence: CASSPVRGTGELFF. DNA for the CDR3: TGTGCCAGCAGCCCAGTCAGGGGCACCGGGGAGCTGTTTTTT. The chain employs TRBV7-2 and TRBJ2-2; D perhaps matches TRBD1 (6 bases). This CDR3 is built from 14 residues. V was clipped by 5 bases and J by 4 bases, with 11 bases between them. CDR1 is SGHTA, CDR2 FQGNSA, per germline.

The V and J genes are TRBV27 and TRBJ2-7, with 7 bases that match TRBD1. This CDR3 contains 15 residues. Germline loops: CDR1 MNHEY, CDR2 SMNVEV (reference sequence). The V segment lost 5 bases and the J segment 3 bases; nucleotides outside the gene matches: 10. CDR3 amino acids: CASSASTGRVYEQYF. The CDR3 DNA reads TGTGCCAGCAGTGCATCGACAGGGCGGGTCTACGAGCAGTACTTC.

This clone is a singleton in its sample. J is TRBJ1-3 and V is TRBV6-5; D might be TRBD1 (5 bases). Germline V gives CDR1 MNHEY, CDR2 SVGAGI. This CDR3 is 15 amino acids long. V was shortened by 4 bases and J by 0 bases, with 10 bases between the two germline ends. DNA of the CDR3: TGTGCCAGCAGTTCCGGACACACCTCTGGAAACACCATATATTTT. It yields the protein CASSSGHTSGNTIYF.

This chain connects TRBV7-9 to TRBJ2-1; 11 bases align to TRBD1. V lost 5 bases and J lost 8; bases outside the gene matches: 11. CDR1 is SEHNR and CDR2 is FQNEAQ in the germline V gene (reference sequence). The CDR3 extends over 16 amino acids. CDR3 nucleotides: TGTGCCAGCAGCCATATACCGGGACAGGGGGAGGATGAGCAGTTCTTC. Its protein is CASSHIPGQGEDEQFF.

The rearrangement uses TRBV4-3 and TRBJ1-1, with 9 bases matching TRBD1. CDR3 size: 16 residues. Trimming removed 8 bases from V and 6 bases from J; junction bases left unmatched: 16. Germline V lookup: CDR1 LGHNA, CDR2 YSLEER. CDR3 sequence reads: CASGTYPGQGDAEAFF. In DNA, the CDR3 is TGCGCCAGCGGCACTTACCCGGGACAGGGTGACGCTGAAGCTTTCTTT.

The rearrangement joins TRBV25-1 to TRBJ1-4; tentative D call: TRBD1 (6 bases). Germline V CDR1 and CDR2: MGHDK, SYGVNS. The CDR3 consists of 13 residues. Trimming removed 10 bases from V and 3 bases from J, with 12 bases in between. CDR3 in amino acids: CAIVTGSNEKLFF. In DNA form, the CDR3 reads TGTGCCATTGTGACAGGCTCTAATGAAAAACTGTTTTTT.

J is TRBJ2-2 and V is TRBV30; TRBD2 is a possible D gene (5 bases). Trimming stripped 1 base from V and 11 bases from J, with 8 bases between. The germline CDR1 and CDR2 sequences are GTSNPN and SVGIG (reference sequence). The CDR3 loop spans 11 amino acids. CDR3 amino acids: CAWSAGSELFF. Here the CDR3 DNA reads TGTGCCTGGAGTGCGGGGAGTGAGCTGTTTTTT.

Details on this clone: The sample holds other DNA sequences that translate to the same CDR3. The chain carries TRBV30 and TRBJ1-5; no clear D. The CDR3 is 13 amino acids. Trimming removed 0 bases from V and 5 bases from J, with 8 bases in between. Looked up from germline, CDR1 is GTSNPN and CDR2 is SVGIG (reference sequence). CDR3 bases: TGTGCCTGGAGTGTCGGCGGCGATCAGCCCCAGCATTTT. The encoded protein is CAWSVGGDQPQHF.